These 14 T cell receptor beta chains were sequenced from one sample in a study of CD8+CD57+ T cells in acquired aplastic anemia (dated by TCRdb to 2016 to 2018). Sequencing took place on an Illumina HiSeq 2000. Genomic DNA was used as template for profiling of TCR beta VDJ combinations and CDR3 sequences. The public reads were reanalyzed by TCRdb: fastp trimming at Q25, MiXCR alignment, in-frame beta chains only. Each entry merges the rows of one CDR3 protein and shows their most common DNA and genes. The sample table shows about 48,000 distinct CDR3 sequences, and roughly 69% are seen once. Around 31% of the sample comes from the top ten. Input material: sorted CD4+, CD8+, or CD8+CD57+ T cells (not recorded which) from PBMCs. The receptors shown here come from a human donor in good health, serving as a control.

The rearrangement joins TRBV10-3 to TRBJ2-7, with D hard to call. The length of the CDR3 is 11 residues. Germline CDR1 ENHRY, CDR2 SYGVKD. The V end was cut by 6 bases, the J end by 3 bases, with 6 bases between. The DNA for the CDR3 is TGTGCCATCAGCCAGGACTACGAGCAGTACTTC. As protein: CAISQDYEQYF.

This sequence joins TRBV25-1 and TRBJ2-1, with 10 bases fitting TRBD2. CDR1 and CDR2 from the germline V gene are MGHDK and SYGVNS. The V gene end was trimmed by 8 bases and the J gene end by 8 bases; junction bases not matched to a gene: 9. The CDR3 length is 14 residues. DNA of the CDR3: TGTGCCAGCGGGCTAGCGGGAGACCTTTATGAGCAGTTCTTC. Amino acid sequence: CASGLAGDLYEQFF.

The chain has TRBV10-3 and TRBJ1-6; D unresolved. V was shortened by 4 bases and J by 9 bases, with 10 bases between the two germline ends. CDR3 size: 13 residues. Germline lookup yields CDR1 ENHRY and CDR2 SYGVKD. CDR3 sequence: CAISGAEGSPLHF. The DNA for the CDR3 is TGTGCCATCAGTGGGGCCGAGGGTTCACCCCTCCACTTT.

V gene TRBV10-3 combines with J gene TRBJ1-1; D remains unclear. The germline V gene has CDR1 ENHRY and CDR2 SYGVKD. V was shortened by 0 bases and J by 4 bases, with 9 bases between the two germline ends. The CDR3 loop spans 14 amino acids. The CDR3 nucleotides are TGTGCCATCAGTGAGTCCTCCGGGGTCACTGAAGCTTTCTTT. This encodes CAISESSGVTEAFF.

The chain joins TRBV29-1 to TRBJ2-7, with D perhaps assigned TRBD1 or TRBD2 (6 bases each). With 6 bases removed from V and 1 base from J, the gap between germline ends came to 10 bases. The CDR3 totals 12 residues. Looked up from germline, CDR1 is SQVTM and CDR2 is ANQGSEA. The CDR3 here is CSVRGRSYEQYF. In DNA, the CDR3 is TGCAGCGTCCGGGGGCGATCCTACGAGCAGTACTTC.

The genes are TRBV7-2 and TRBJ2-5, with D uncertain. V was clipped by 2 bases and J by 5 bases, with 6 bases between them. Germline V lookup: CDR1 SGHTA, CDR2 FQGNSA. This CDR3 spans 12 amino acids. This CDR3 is CASSLRAETQYF. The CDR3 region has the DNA TGTGCCAGCAGCTTAAGGGCCGAGACCCAGTACTTC.

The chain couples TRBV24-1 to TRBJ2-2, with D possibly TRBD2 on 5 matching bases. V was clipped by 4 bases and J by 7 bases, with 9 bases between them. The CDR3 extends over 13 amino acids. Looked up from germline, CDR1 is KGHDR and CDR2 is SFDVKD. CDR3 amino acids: CATSDLTSGELFF. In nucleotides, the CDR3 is TGTGCCACCAGTGACCTTACTAGCGGGGAGCTGTTTTTT.

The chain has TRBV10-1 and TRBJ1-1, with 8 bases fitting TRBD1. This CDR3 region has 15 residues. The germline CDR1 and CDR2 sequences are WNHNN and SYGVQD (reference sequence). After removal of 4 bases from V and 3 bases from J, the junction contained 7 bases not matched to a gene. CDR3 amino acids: CASSARDRGDTEAFF. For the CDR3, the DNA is TGCGCCAGCAGTGCTAGAGACAGGGGAGACACTGAAGCTTTCTTT.

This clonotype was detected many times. CDR3 in amino acids: CASGSAPRNQPQHF. CDR3 DNA sequence: TGTGCCAGCGGGTCAGCCCCCCGGAATCAGCCCCAGCATTTT. The chain couples TRBV12-3 or TRBV12-4 to TRBJ1-5, with D unresolved. V shed 8 bases and J shed 4 bases, with 15 bases lying between them. This CDR3 is built from 14 residues.

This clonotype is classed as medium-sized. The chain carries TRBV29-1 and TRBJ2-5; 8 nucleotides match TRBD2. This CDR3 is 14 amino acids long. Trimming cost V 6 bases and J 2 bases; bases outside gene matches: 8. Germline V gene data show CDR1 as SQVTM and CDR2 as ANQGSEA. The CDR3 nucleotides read TGCAGCGTGGCGGGGGCTAGCGGGCAAGAGACCCAGTACTTC. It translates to CSVAGASGQETQYF.

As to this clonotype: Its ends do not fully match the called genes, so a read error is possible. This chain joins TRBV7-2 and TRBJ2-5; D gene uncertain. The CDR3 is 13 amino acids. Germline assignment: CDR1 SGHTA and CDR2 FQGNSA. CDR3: CASGLGPQETQYF. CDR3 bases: TGTGCCAGCGGCTTAGGTCCTCAAGAGACCCAGTACTTC. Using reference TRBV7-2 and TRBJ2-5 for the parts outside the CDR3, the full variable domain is GAGVSQSPSNKVTEKGKDVELRCDPISGHTALYWYRQSLGQGLEFLIYFQGNSAPDKSGLPSDRFSAERTGGSVSTLTIQRTQQEDSAVYLCASGLGPQETQYFGPGTRLLVL.

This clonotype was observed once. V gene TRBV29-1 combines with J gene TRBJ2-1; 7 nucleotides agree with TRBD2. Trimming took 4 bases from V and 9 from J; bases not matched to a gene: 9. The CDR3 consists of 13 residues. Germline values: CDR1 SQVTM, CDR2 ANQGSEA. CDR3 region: CSVVALARGEQFF. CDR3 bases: TGCAGCGTTGTTGCACTAGCGAGAGGTGAGCAGTTCTTC.

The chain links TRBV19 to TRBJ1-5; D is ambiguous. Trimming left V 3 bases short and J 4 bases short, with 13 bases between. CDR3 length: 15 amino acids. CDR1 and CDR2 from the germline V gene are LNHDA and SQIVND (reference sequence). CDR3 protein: CASSIGRSENQPQHF. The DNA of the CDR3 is TGTGCCAGTAGTATCGGGAGGAGTGAGAATCAGCCCCAGCATTTT.

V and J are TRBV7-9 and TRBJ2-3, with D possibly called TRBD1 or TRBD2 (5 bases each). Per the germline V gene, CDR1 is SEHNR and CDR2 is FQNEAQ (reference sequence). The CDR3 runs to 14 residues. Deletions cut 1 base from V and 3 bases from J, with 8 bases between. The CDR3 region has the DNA TGTGCCAGCAGCTTAGGTTGGGGGACAGATACGCAGTATTTT. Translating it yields CASSLGWGTDTQYF. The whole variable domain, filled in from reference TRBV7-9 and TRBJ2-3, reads DTGVSQNPRHKITKRGQNVTFRCDPISEHNRLYWYRQTLGQGPEFLTYFQNEAQLEKSRLLSDRFSAERPKGSFSTLEIQRTEQGDSAMYLCASSLGWGTDTQYFGPGTRLTVL.